The 17 T cell receptor beta chains below all came from one sample that was sequenced in a study of shared clonotypes between healthy human individuals (dated by TCRdb to the early 2020s). Libraries came from the immunoSEQ multiplex PCR assay. The table was pulled from immuneACCESS by TCRdb, which kept in-frame rearrangements only. Such tables lose some clones; where checked, under half of the loss comes from unresolved V genes, and the rest has no known cause. This sample gives roughly 2 million clones in total; under 97% of them show up just once. The top ten clones comprise roughly 0.13% of the sample. The sequencing input was naive CD4+ T cells sorted from blood. The cell subset or site label, as the study defines it: CD45RA+ positively selected. Receptors were obtained from a man younger than 30 in good health.

The V and J genes are TRBV15 and TRBJ1-1; the D gene is possibly TRBD1 (6 bases). V was cut by 7 bases and J by 4 bases, with 13 bases left in between. The CDR3 totals 13 residues. Germline-derived CDR1 and CDR2 are LNHNV and YYDKDF (reference sequence). In DNA form, the CDR3 reads TGTGCCACCAACAGGGATTTGGGCACTGAAGCTTTCTTT. Translation gives CATNRDLGTEAFF.

The genes are TRBV6-1 and TRBJ1-3, with D unresolved. In germline, CDR1 is MNHNS, CDR2 SASEGT. V dropped 3 bases and J dropped 0 bases, with 15 bases sitting between them. This CDR3 contains 17 residues. CDR3 DNA: TGTGCCAGCAGTGATCATAGAGGGCTGCTCTCTGGAAACACCATATATTTT. It yields the protein CASSDHRGLLSGNTIYF.

For the CDR3, the DNA is TGTGCCAGCAGCAAATCCCCCGGAGTGGGGGACAGGGATCACTACGAGCAGTACTTC. It codes for CASSKSPGVGDRDHYEQYF. This sequence joins TRBV21-1 and TRBJ2-7; TRBD1, the table's D call, was not compared with the DNA. TRBV21-1 is termed a pseudogene. The CDR3 contains 19 residues.

This chain links TRBV30 with TRBJ1-2; no clear D. There are 13 residues in the CDR3. Germline V lookup: CDR1 GTSNPN, CDR2 SVGIG (reference sequence). V gave up 6 bases and J gave up 3 bases, with 14 bases separating them. In DNA form, the CDR3 reads TGTGCCTGTCCGACCGGGAGCCACTATGGCTACACCTTC. The encoded protein is CACPTGSHYGYTF. Full variable domain (outside the CDR3, taken from reference TRBV30 and TRBJ1-2): SQTIHQWPATLVQPVGSPLSLECTVEGTSNPNLYWYRQAAGRGLQLLFYSVGIGQISSEVPQNLSASRPQDRQFILSSKKLLLSDSGFYLCACPTGSHYGYTFGSGTRLTVV.

J is TRBJ2-5 and V is TRBV27; 8 bases map to TRBD2. CDR3 length: 14 amino acids. Germline loops: CDR1 MNHEY, CDR2 SMNVEV (reference sequence). After removal of 2 bases from V and 5 bases from J, the junction contained 4 bases not matched to a gene. As DNA, the CDR3 is TGTGCCAGCAGTTTAAATGCGGGAGGCGAGACCCAGTACTTC. It encodes CASSLNAGGETQYF.

As concerns this clone: This specimen includes other DNA sequences encoding the same CDR3. The chain uses TRBV7-9 and TRBJ1-3; D uncertain. Trimming removed 6 bases at V and 0 bases at J, with 6 bases between. This CDR3 has 13 residues. CDR1 and CDR2 from the germline V gene are SEHNR and FQNEAQ (reference sequence). The CDR3 sequence is CASRGLSGNTIYF. CDR3 in DNA: TGTGCCAGCAGAGGACTCTCTGGAAACACCATATATTTT.

The chain employs TRBV7-9 and TRBJ2-2, with a weak D call TRBD1 (6 bases). The CDR3 totals 14 residues. Germline V gives CDR1 SEHNR, CDR2 FQNEAQ (reference sequence). Trimming left V 1 base short and J 5 bases short, with 8 bases between. The CDR3: CASSLGTVTGELFF. CDR3 in DNA: TGTGCCAGCAGCTTAGGGACAGTTACCGGGGAGCTGTTTTTT.

Concerning this clone itself: The same CDR3 is also encoded by other DNA sequences in this sample. The J gene is TRBJ2-3, the V gene TRBV5-4; tentative D call: TRBD1 (6 bases). The germline CDR1 and CDR2 sequences are SGHNT and YYREEE (reference sequence). There are 15 residues in the CDR3. V was shortened by 0 bases and J by 3 bases, with 11 bases between the two germline ends. The CDR3 coding sequence is TGTGCCAGCAGCTTGGGGGGGCCGGGAACAGATACGCAGTATTTT. Translating it yields CASSLGGPGTDTQYF.

The chain uses TRBV5-1 and TRBJ2-7; no firm D call. Germline lookup yields CDR1 SGHRS and CDR2 YFSETQ. CDR3 length: 15 residues. The germline V and J ends were trimmed by 0 bases and 3 bases, with 13 bases remaining between them. The CDR3 protein is CASSLEQNPIYEQYF. Here the CDR3 DNA reads TGCGCCAGCAGCTTGGAGCAGAATCCCATCTACGAGCAGTACTTC.

V gene TRBV6-1 combines with J gene TRBJ2-3; maybe TRBD1 (6 bases). This CDR3 contains 16 residues. From germline, CDR1 is MNHNS and CDR2 SASEGT. V was clipped by 4 bases and J by 4 bases, with 18 bases between them. CDR3 protein: CASSGRPGVIADTQYF. CDR3 DNA: TGTGCCAGCAGTGGTCGGCCAGGGGTTATCGCAGATACGCAGTATTTT.

The J gene is TRBJ2-3, the V gene TRBV4-1; weak D call: TRBD1 (6 bases). Trimming stripped 2 bases from V and 8 bases from J, with 20 bases between. The CDR3 totals 16 residues. Germline CDR1 reads MGHRA; CDR2 reads YSYEKL. CDR3 region: CASSQTGTLSLVTQYF. CDR3 DNA: TGCGCCAGCAGCCAAACCGGGACATTGAGCCTAGTTACGCAGTATTTT.

This rearrangement joins TRBV5-1 to TRBJ1-6, with unresolved D. CDR1 is SGHRS, CDR2 YFSETQ, per germline. Trimming left V 2 bases short and J 10 bases short, with 13 bases between. CDR3 size: 14 residues. The CDR3 DNA reads as TGCGCCAGCAGCTTTTTGAAGGGCGACTCACCCCTCCACTTT. Its protein is CASSFLKGDSPLHF.

The V call is TRBV2, the J call TRBJ2-1, with 8 nucleotides matching TRBD1. V trimming: 6 bases; J trimming: 3 bases; junction bases outside the gene matches: 7. This CDR3 is built from 15 residues. Germline CDR1 reads SNHLY; CDR2 reads FYNNEI. The CDR3 sequence: CASSRDRSNYNEQFF. The CDR3 region has the DNA TGTGCCAGCAGCCGGGACAGGTCGAACTACAATGAGCAGTTCTTC.

The chain employs TRBV27 and TRBJ2-5; TRBD1 agrees at 10 bases. J gave up 5 bases and V 6 bases, and 12 bases lay outside the gene matches. The CDR3 sequence is 16 residues long. The germline V gene has CDR1 MNHEY and CDR2 SMNVEV (reference sequence). The CDR3 DNA follows: TGTGCCAGCAGAGGGACAGGGGCCGGGCCGGCGGAGACCCAGTACTTC. Translated: CASRGTGAGPAETQYF.

V gene TRBV4-1 combines with J gene TRBJ2-5, with 12 bases aligning to TRBD1. CDR1 is MGHRA and CDR2 is YSYEKL in the germline V gene. The J segment lost 5 bases and the V segment lost 9 bases, leaving 7 bases of the junction unmatched. This CDR3 is built from 14 residues. CDR3 amino acids: CASQRGQGAETQYF. CDR3 bases: TGCGCCAGTCAGCGGGGACAGGGGGCCGAGACCCAGTACTTC.

The table lists this clone with a few counts. The chain carries TRBV7-8 and TRBJ1-5, with 8 bases that match TRBD1. Trimming took 4 bases from V and 5 from J; bases not matched to a gene: 4. The CDR3 runs 14 residues. In germline, CDR1 is SGHVS, CDR2 FQNEAQ. The CDR3: CASSSTGADQPQHF. The CDR3 bases are TGTGCCAGCAGCTCGACAGGGGCGGATCAGCCCCAGCATTTT.

In the case of this clone: This sample includes further DNA sequences coding for the same CDR3. The V and J genes are TRBV20-1 and TRBJ2-7, with D uncertain. Deletions cut 5 bases from V and 5 bases from J, with 10 bases between. Germline CDR1 reads DFQATT; CDR2 reads SNEGSKA (reference sequence). The CDR3 length is 11 residues. CDR3 nucleotides: TGCAGTGCTTCTCTACGCGACGAGCAGTACTTC. This sequence encodes CSASLRDEQYF.